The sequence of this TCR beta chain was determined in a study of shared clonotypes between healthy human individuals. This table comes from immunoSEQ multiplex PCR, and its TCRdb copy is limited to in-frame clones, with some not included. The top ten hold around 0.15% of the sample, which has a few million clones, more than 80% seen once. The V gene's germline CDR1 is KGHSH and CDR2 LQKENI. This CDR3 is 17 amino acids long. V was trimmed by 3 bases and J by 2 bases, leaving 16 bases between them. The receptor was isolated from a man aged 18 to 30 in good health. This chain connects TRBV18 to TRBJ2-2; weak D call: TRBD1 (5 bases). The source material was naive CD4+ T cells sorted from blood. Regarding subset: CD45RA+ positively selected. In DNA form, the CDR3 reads TGTGCCAGCTCACCGGGGCTTGGAGTCGTCAACACCGGGGAGCTGTTTTTT. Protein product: CASSPGLGVVNTGELFF.